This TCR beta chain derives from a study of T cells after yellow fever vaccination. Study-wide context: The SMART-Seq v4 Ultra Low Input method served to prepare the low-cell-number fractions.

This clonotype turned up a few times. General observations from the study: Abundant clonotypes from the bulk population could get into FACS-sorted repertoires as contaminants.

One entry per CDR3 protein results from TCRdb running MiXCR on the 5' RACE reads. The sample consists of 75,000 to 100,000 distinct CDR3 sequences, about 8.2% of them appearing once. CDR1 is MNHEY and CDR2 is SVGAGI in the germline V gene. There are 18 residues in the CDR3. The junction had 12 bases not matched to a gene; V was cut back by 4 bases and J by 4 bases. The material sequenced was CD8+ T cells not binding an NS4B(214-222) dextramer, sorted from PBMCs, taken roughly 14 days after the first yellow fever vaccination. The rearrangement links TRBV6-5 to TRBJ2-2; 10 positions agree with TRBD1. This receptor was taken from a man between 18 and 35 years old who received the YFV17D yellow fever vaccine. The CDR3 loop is CASSSLTGGWEGTGELFF. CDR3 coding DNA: TGTGCCAGCAGTTCCCTGACAGGGGGCTGGGAGGGCACCGGGGAGCTGTTTTTT.